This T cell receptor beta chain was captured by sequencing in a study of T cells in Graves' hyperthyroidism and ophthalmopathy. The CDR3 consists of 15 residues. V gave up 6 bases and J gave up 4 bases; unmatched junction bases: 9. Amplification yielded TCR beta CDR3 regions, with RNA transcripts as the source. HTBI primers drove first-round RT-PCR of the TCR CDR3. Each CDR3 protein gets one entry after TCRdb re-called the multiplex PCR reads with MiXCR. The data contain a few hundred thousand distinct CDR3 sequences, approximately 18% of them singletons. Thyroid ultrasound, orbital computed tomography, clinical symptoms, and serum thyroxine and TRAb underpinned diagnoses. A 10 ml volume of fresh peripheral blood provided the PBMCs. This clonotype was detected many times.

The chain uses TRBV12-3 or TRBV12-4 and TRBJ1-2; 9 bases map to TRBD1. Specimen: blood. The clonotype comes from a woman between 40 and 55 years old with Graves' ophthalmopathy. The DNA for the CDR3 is TGTGCCAGCAGCAGAACAGGGGGCGGTAGCTATGGCTACACCTTC. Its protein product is CASSRTGGGSYGYTF.